This T cell receptor (beta chain) was obtained from a study of identical twins. In TCRdb, the 5' RACE reads were re-called with MiXCR into one record per CDR3 protein. This sample has roughly 770,000 distinct CDR3 sequences, with over 15% found just once. The CDR3 sequence is 15 residues long. V lost 4 bases and J lost 2; bases outside the gene matches: 7. The sample was also reused in another study, on T cells expressing NK-cell markers. Turning to that study: Within the sequenced cohort of eight donors, seven exhibited HCMV seropositivity and one was seronegative. Of CD8+ T cells, about 1.0-8% belonged to dominant NKG2C+ clonotypes in roughly six donors. Similarly, these clonotypes led the CD3+CD56-NKG2C+ fraction as well in a few donors.

The TCR was taken from a woman aged 18-29 years in good health. The sequenced sample was PBMCs. J is TRBJ1-1 and V is TRBV12-3 or TRBV12-4; 7 positions agree with TRBD1. The CDR3 DNA follows: TGTGCCAGCAGTTCCGAGACAGGGTCAAACACTGAAGCTTTCTTT. It encodes CASSSETGSNTEAFF.